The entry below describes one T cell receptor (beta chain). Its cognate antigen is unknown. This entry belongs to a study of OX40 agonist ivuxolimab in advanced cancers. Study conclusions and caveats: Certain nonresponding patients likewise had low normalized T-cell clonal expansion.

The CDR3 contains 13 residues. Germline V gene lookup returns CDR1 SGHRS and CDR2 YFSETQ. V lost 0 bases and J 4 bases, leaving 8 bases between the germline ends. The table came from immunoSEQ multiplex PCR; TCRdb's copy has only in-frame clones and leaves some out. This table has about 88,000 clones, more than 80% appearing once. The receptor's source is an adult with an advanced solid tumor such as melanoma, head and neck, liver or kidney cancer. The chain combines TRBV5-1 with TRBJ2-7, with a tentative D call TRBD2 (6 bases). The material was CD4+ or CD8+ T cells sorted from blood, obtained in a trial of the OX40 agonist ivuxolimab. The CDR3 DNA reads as TGCGCCAGCAGCTTGGGGAGGGAGTACGAGCAGTACGTC. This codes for CASSLGREYEQYV.